This T cell receptor beta chain emerged from a study of T cells after yellow fever vaccination. One entry per CDR3 protein, called by TCRdb with MiXCR from the 5' RACE reads. Here the sample spans approximately 58,000 distinct CDR3 sequences, about 5.6% being singletons. This clonotype has a handful of counts. Between the trimmed V and J ends, which lost 0 bases and 11 bases, there was a span of 12 bases. This CDR3 contains 12 residues. Germline V CDR1 and CDR2: DFQATT, SNEGSKA (reference sequence). This TCR was sampled from a man in his late teens or twenties who received the YFV17D yellow fever vaccine. Specimen: PBMCs, either bulk or a sorted T-cell subset (CD4+, CD8+, memory, or dextramer-sorted; not recorded which), collected on the day of the yellow fever booster vaccination. The rearrangement uses TRBV20-1 and TRBJ2-3; D possibly corresponds to TRBD1 (6 bases). CDR3 nucleotide sequence: TGCAGTGCTAGAGATGAGGGGGAAGGGCAGTATTTT. Amino acid sequence: CSARDEGEGQYF.